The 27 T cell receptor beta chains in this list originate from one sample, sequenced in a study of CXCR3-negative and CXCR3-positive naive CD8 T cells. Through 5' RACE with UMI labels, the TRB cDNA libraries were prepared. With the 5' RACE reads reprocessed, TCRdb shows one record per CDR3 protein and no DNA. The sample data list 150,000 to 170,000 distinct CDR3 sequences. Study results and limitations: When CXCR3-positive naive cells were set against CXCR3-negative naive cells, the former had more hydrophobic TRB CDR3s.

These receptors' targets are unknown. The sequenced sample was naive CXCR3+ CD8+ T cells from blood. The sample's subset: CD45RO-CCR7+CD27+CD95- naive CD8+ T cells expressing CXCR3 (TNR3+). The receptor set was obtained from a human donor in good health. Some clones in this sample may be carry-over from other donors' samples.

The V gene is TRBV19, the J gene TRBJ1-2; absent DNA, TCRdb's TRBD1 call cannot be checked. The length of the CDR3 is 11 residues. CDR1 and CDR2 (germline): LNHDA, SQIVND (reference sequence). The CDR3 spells CASSLGPDYTF.

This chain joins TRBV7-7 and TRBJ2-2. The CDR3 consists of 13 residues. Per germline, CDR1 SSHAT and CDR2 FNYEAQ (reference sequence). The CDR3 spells CASSSRVAGELFF.

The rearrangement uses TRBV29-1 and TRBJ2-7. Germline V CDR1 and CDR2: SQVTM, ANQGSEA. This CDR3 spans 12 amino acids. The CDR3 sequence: CSVLTKAYEQYF.

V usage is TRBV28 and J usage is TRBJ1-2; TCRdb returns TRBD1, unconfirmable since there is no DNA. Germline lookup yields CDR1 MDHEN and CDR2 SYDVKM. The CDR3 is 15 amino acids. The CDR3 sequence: CASSYLQGEPYGYTF.

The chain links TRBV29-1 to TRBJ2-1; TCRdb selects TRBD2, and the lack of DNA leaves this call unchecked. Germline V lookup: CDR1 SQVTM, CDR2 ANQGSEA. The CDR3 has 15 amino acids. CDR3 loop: CSVEEVGTSPPEQFF.

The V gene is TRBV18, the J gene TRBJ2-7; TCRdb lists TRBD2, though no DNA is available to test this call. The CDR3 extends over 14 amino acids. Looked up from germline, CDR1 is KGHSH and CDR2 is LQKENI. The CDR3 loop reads CASSPQGAGHEQYF.

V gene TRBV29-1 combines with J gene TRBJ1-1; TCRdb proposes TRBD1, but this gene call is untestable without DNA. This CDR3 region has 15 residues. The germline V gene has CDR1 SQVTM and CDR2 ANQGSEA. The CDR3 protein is CSVFAATGTGTEAFF.

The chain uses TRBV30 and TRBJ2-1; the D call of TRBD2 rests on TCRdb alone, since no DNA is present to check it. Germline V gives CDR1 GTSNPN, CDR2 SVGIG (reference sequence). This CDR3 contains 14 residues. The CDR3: CAWSPGTSDNEQFF.

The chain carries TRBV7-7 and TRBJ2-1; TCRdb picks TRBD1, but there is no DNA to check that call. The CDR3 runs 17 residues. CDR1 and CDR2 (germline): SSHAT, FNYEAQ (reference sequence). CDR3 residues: CASSLGPSIVPGNEQFF.

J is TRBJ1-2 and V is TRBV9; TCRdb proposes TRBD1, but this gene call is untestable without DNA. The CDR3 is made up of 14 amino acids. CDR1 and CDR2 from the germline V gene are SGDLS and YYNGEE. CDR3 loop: CASSPPGQFYGYTF.

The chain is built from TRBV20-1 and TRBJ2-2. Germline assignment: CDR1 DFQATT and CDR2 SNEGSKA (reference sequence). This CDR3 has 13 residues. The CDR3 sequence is CSARSLASGELFF.

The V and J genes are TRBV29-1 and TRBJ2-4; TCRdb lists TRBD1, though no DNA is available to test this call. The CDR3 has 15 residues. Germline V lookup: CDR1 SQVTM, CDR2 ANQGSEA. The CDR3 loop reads CSVEGGEGAKNIQYF.

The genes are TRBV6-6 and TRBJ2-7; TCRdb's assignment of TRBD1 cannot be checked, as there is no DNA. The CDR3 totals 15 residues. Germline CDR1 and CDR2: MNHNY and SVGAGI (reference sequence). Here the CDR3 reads CASSSGTAIEYEQYF.

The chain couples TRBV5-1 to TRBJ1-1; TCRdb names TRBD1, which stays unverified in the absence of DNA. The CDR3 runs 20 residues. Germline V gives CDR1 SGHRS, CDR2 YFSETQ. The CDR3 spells CASSLPNRDPNAWVNTEAFF.

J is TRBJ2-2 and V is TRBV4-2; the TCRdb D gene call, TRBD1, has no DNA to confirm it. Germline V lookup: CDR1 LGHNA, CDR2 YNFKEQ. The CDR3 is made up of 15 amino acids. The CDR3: CASSPRDRGTGELFF.

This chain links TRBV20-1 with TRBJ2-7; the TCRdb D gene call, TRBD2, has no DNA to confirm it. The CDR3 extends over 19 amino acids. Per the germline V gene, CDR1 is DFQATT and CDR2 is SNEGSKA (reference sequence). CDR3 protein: CSARDPGLAGGRTPYEQYF.

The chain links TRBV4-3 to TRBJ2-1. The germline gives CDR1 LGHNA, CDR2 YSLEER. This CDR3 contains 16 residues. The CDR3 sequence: CASSQDFFGSYNEQFF.

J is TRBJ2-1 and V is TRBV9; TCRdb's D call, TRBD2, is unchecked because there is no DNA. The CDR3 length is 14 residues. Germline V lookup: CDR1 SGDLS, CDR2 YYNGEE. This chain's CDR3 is CASSPLANYNEQFF. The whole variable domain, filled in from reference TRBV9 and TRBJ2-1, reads DSGVTQTPKHLITATGQRVTLRCSPRSGDLSVYWYQQSLDQGLQFLIQYYNGEERAKGNILERFSAQQFPDLHSELNLSSLELGDSALYFCASSPLANYNEQFFGPGTRLTVL.

CDR3 sequence: CASSFGDSLRDTQYF. J is TRBJ2-3 and V is TRBV11-1; TCRdb designates TRBD2, a call that cannot be tested without DNA. The CDR3 sequence is 15 residues long. CDR1 and CDR2 (germline): SGHAT, FQDESV (reference sequence). Using reference TRBV11-1 and TRBJ2-3 for the parts outside the CDR3, the full variable domain is EAEVAQSPRYKITEKSQAVAFWCDPISGHATLYWYRQILGQGPELLVQFQDESVVDDSQLPKDRFSAERLKGVDSTLKIQPAELGDSAMYLCASSFGDSLRDTQYFGPGTRLTVL.

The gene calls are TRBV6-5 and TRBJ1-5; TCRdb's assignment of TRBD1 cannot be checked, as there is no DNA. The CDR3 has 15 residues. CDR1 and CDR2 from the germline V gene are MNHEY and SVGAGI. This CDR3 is CASSITGGYNQPQHF.

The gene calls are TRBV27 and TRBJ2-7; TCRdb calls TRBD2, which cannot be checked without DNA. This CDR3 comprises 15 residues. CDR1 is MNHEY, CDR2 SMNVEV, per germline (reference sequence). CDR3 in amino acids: CASSPAGTTHYEQYF.

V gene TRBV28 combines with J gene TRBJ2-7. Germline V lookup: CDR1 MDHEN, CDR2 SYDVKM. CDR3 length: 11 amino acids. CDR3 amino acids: CASSPNYEQYF. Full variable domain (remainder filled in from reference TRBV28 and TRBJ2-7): DVKVTQSSRYLVKRTGEKVFLECVQDMDHENMFWYRQDPGLGLRLIYFSYDVKMKEKGDIPEGYSVSREKKERFSLILESASTNQTSMYLCASSPNYEQYFGPGTRLTVT.

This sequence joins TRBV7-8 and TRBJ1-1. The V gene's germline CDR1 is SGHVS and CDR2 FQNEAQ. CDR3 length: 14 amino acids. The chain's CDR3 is CASSYRVEGTEAFF.

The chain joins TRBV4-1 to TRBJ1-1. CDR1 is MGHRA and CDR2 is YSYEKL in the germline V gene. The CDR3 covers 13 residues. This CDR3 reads CASSPTWDTEAFF.

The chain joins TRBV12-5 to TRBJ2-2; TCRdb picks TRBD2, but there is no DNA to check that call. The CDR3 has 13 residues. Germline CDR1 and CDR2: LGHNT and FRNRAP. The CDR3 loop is CASATGGGMELFF.

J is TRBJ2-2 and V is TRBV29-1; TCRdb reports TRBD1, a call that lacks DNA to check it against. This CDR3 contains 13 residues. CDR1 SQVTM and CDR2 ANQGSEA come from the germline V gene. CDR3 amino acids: CSVEPGYTGELFF.

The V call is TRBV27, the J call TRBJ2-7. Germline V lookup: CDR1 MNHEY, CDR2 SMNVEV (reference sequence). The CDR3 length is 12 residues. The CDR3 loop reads CASYNRVYEQYF.